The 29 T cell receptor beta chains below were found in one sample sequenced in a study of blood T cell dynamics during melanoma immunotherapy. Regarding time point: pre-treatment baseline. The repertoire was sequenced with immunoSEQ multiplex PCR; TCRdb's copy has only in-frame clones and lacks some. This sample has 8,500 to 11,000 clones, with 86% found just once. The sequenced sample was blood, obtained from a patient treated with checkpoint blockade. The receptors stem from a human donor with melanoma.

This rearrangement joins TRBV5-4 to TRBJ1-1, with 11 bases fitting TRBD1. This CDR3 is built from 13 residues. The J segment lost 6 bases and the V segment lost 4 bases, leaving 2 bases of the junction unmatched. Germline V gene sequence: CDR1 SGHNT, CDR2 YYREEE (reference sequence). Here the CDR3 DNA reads TGTGCCAGCAGCAGGGGACAGGGGGCTGAAGCTTTCTTT. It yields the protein CASSRGQGAEAFF.

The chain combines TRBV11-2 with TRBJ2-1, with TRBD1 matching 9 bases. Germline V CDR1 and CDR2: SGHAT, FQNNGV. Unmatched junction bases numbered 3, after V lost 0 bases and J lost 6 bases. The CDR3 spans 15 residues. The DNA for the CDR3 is TGTGCCAGCAGCTTAGAGGGGGGACAGGGCAATGAGCAGTTCTTC. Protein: CASSLEGGQGNEQFF.

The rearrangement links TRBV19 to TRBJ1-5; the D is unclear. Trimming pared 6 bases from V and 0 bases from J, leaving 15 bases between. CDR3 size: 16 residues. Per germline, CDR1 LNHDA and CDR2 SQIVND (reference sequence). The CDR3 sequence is CASSGARDRSNQPQHF. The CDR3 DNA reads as TGTGCCAGTAGCGGAGCACGAGATCGTAGCAATCAGCCCCAGCATTTT.

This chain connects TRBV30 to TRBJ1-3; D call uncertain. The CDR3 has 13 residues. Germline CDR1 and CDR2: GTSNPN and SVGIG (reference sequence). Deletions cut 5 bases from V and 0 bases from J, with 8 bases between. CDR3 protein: CAWDASSGNTIYF. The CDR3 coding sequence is TGTGCCTGGGACGCTAGCTCTGGAAACACCATATATTTT.

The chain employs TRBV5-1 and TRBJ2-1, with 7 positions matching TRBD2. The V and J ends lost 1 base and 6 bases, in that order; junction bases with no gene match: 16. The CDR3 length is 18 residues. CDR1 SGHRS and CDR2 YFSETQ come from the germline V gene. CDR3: CASSLRSARLATPNEQFF. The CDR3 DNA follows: TGCGCCAGCAGCTTGAGGTCGGCTAGACTAGCAACCCCCAATGAGCAGTTCTTC.

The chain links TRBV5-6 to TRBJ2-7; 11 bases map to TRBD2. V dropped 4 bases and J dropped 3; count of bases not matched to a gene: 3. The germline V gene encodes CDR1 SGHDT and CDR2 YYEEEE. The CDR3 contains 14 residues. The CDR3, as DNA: TGTGCCAGCAGCACCGGGACTAGCGGCTACGAGCAGTACTTC. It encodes CASSTGTSGYEQYF. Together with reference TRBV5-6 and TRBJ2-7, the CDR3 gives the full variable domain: DAGVTQSPTHLIKTRGQQVTLRCSPKSGHDTVSWYQQALGQGPQFIFQYYEEEERQRGNFPDRFSGHQFPNYSSELNVNALLLGDSALYLCASSTGTSGYEQYFGPGTRLTVT.

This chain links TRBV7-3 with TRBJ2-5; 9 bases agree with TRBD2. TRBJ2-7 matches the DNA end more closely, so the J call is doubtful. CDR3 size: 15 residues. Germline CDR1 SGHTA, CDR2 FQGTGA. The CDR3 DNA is TGTGCCAGCAGCTTAAATAGCGGGGGACACTACGAGCAGTACTTC. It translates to CASSLNSGGHYEQYF.

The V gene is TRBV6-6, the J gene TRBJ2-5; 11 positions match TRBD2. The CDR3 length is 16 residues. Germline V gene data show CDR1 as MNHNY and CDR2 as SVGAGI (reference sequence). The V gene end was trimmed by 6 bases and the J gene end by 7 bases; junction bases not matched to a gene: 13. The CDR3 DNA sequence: TGTGCCAGCAGCCAAAAATTAGCGGGAGGGATTGGGACCCAGTACTTC. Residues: CASSQKLAGGIGTQYF.

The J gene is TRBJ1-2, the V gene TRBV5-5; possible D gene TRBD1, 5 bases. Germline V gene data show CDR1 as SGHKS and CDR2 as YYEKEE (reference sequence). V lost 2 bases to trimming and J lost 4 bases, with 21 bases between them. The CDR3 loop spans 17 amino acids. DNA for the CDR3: TGTGCCAGCAGCTTAATAGTTGGGGAACCCGGGGCCTATGGCTACACCTTC. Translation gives CASSLIVGEPGAYGYTF.

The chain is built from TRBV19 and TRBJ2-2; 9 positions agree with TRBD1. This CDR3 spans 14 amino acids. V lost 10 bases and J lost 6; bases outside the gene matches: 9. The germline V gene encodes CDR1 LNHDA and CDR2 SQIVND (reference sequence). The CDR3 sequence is CATLPTGGAGELFF. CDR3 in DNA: TGTGCCACTCTACCGACAGGGGGGGCCGGGGAGCTGTTTTTT. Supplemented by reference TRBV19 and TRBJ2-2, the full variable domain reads DGGITQSPKYLFRKEGQNVTLSCEQNLNHDAMYWYRQDPGQGLRLIYYSQIVNDFQKGDIAEGYSVSREKKESFPLTVTSAQKNPTAFYLCATLPTGGAGELFFGEGSRLTVL.

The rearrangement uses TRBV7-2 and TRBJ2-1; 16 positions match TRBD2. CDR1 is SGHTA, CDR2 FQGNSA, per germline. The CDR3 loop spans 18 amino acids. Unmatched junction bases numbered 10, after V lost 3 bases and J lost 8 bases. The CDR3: CASSLRWGLAGGTDEQFF. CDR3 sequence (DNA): TGTGCCAGCAGCTTGCGATGGGGACTAGCGGGGGGGACGGATGAGCAGTTCTTC.

The CDR3: CASSFTTGTLRATNEKLFF. CDR3 DNA: TGTGCCAGCAGTTTTACGACAGGGACGCTTAGAGCAACTAATGAAAAACTGTTTTTT. This rearrangement joins TRBV2 to TRBJ1-4, with 7 nucleotides matching TRBD1. The length of the CDR3 is 19 residues. V was pared by 5 bases and J by 0 bases, with 15 bases of the junction left unmatched. Germline lookup yields CDR1 SNHLY and CDR2 FYNNEI.

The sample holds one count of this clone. CDR3 DNA sequence: TGTGCCAGTAGTACGGACAGGGGGATCGACAATGAGCAGTTCTTC. Encoded protein: CASSTDRGIDNEQFF. V gene TRBV19 combines with J gene TRBJ2-1, with TRBD1 matching 10 bases. This CDR3 spans 15 amino acids. From germline, CDR1 is LNHDA and CDR2 SQIVND (reference sequence). The V segment lost 4 bases and the J segment 5 bases; nucleotides outside the gene matches: 5.

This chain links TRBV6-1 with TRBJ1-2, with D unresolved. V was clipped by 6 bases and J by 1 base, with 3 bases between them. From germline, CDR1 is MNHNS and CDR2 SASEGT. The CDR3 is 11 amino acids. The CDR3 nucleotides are TGTGCCAGCAGAATTAACTATGGCTACACCTTC. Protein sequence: CASRINYGYTF.

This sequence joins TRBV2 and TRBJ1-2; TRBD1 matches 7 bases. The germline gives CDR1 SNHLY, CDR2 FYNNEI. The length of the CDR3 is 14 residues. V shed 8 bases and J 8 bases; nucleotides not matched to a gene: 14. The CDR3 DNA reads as TGTGCCAGCTTCCGCGGCAGGGGGAGCGAGGGCTACACCTTC. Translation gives CASFRGRGSEGYTF.

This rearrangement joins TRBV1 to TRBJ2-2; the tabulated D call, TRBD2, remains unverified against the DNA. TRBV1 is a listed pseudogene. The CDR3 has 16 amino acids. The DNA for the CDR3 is TGCACCAGCTCACTTCCGGGACTAGCGGGCCCCGGGGAGCTGTTTTTT. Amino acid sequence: CTSSLPGLAGPGELFF.

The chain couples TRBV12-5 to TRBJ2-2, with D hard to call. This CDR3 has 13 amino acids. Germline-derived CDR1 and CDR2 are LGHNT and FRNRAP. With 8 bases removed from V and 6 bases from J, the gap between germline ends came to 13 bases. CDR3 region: CASSVRIAGELFF. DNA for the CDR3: TGTGCTAGTTCTGTACGGATTGCCGGGGAGCTGTTTTTT.

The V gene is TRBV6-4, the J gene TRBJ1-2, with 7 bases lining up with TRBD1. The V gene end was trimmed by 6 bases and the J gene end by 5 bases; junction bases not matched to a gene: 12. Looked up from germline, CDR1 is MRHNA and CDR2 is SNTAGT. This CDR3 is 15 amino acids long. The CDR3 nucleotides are TGTGCCAGCAGCGCCGAACCGGGACAGTCTTATGGCTACACCTTC. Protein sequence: CASSAEPGQSYGYTF.

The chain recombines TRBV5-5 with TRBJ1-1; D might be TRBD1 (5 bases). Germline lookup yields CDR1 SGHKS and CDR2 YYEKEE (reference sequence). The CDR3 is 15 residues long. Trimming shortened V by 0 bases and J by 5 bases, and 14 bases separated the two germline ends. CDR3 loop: CASSLAESGRTEAFF. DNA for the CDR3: TGTGCCAGCAGCTTGGCGGAGTCAGGGCGGACTGAAGCTTTCTTT.

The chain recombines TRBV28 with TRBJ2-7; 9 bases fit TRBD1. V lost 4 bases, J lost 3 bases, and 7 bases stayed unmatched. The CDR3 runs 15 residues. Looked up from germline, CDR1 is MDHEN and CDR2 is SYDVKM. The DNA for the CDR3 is TGTGCCAGCAGTTCCATGCGACAGGGGGGCTACGAGCAGTACTTC. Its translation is CASSSMRQGGYEQYF.

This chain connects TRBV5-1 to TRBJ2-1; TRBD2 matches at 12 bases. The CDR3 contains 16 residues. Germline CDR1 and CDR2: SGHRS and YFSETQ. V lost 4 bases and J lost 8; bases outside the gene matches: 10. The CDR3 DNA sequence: TGCGCCAGCAGCGAACGGCCTAGCGGGGGGGCCGATGAGCAGTTCTTC. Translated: CASSERPSGGADEQFF.

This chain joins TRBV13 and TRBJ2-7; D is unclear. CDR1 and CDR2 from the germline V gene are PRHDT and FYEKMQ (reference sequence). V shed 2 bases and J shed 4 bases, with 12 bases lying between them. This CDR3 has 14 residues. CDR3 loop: CASSLSDQAYEQYF. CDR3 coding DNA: TGTGCCAGCAGCTTATCGGACCAGGCATACGAGCAGTACTTC.

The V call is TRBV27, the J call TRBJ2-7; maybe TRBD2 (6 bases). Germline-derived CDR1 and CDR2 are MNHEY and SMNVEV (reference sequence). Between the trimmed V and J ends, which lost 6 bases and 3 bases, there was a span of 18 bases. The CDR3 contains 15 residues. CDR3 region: CASRSASVGVYEQYF. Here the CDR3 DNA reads TGTGCCAGCAGATCCGCTAGCGTGGGTGTCTACGAGCAGTACTTC.

CDR3 protein: CASSTTGATNQYTGELFF. CDR3 DNA sequence: TGTGCCAGCAGTACCACCGGTGCGACAAATCAATACACCGGGGAGCTGTTTTTT. J is TRBJ2-2 and V is TRBV28; D unresolved. There are 18 residues in the CDR3. V lost 5 bases and J 3 bases, leaving 22 bases between the germline ends. Looked up from germline, CDR1 is MDHEN and CDR2 is SYDVKM.

The CDR3 sequence: CASREDYVQETQYF. In DNA form, the CDR3 reads TGTGCCAGCAGGGAGGACTACGTCCAAGAGACCCAGTACTTC. The chain employs TRBV2 and TRBJ2-5, with D tentatively TRBD2 (6 bases). This CDR3 is built from 14 residues. V was shortened by 6 bases and J by 1 base, with 12 bases between the two germline ends. Germline assignment: CDR1 SNHLY and CDR2 FYNNEI.

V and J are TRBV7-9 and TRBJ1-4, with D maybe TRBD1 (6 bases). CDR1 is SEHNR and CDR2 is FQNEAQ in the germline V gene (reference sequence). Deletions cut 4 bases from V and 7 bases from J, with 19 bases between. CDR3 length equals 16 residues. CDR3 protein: CASSSTYRDISEKLFF. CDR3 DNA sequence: TGTGCCAGCAGCTCGACCTACAGGGATATTAGTGAAAAACTGTTTTTT.

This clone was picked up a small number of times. In DNA, the CDR3 is TGTGCCAGCAGTTTAATACGCCCGGGCCCACGGGCCACCGGGGAGCTGTTTTTT. This encodes CASSLIRPGPRATGELFF. This chain joins TRBV6-8 and TRBJ2-2; D remains unclear. Trimming shortened V by 4 bases and J by 4 bases, and 22 bases separated the two germline ends. CDR3 length: 18 amino acids. Per the germline V gene, CDR1 is MNHGY and CDR2 is SAAAGT.

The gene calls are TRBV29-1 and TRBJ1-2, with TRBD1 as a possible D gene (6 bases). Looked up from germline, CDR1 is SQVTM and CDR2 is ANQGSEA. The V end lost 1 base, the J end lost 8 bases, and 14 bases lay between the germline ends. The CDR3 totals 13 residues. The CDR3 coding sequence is TGCAGCGTTGAAGCAGTGGGGGGCCAAGGCTACACCTTC. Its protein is CSVEAVGGQGYTF.

CDR3 bases: TGTGCCAGCAGTTACTCGCTGCCCCGGGAGACCCAGTACTTC. Its protein product is CASSYSLPRETQYF. The chain joins TRBV6-5 to TRBJ2-5, with unresolved D. The V end lost 0 bases, the J end lost 5 bases, and 10 bases lay between the germline ends. Looked up from germline, CDR1 is MNHEY and CDR2 is SVGAGI. The CDR3 consists of 14 residues.